This T cell receptor (beta chain) was found in a study of OX40 agonist ivuxolimab in advanced cancers. Notes on the study in general: No determination was made of the antigen specificity of the expanded peripheral T cells.

This clone showed up just once. Its antigen remains unknown. The sample has other DNA sequences that encode this CDR3 too. The germline V gene has CDR1 SEHNR and CDR2 FQNEAQ (reference sequence). Deletions cut 1 base from V and 5 bases from J, with 8 bases between. The CDR3 totals 13 residues. Data came from immunoSEQ multiplex PCR; TCRdb stores just in-frame clones and leaves some out. Altogether about 94,000 clones are present, roughly 84% being singletons, with the ten largest covering 0.31%. Anyone with autoimmune disease history or systemic immunosuppression was excluded. The sequencing here drew on CD4+ or CD8+ T cells sorted from blood, taken in a trial of the OX40 agonist ivuxolimab. This receptor was taken from an adult with an advanced solid tumor such as melanoma, head and neck, liver or kidney cancer. The chain carries TRBV7-9 and TRBJ1-1; possibly TRBD1 for D (5 bases). The CDR3 spells CASSLDGGTEAFF. DNA of the CDR3: TGTGCCAGCAGCTTAGACGGGGGGACTGAAGCTTTCTTT.